This TCR beta chain was captured by sequencing in a study of shared clonotypes between healthy human individuals. About the study: Each donor had three CD4 naive, three CD4 memory, two CD8 naive and one CD8 memory plate. General study results and limits: Measured sharing among donors was expected to vary with sequencing depth.

The genomic DNA of each subset was split evenly across several immunoSEQ plates. TCRdb's copy holds only in-frame clones and misses some; the assay was immunoSEQ multiplex PCR. The sample includes roughly 1,100,000 clones, under 80% of them seen just once. The CDR3 is 15 residues long. V was clipped by 3 bases and J by 4 bases, with 13 bases between them. Germline loops: CDR1 ENHRY, CDR2 SYGVKD. As regards this clone: What it binds is not known.

The clonotype originates from a man younger than 35 in good health. The J gene is TRBJ2-1, the V gene TRBV10-3; D ambiguous. The sequenced material came from memory CD4+ T cells sorted from blood. Subset noted: CD45RA-negative fraction. The CDR3: CAISDPRGNYNEQFF. The CDR3 coding sequence is TGTGCCATCAGTGATCCACGAGGAAATTACAATGAGCAGTTCTTC.